This TCR beta chain was retrieved from a study of T cell responses to AZD1222 COVID-19 vaccine. Study-wide results and limits: Vaccine-associated CD4 TCRs ranged over spike, dominating at 160-218 and 743-854. In a largely white British group with more females than males, clonal diversity was possibly underestimated. The number of AZD1222 recipients seropositive at baseline was only five to seven.

Sequenced by immunoSEQ multiplex PCR; TCRdb stores in-frame clones only, minus some. This sample carries just under 95,000 clones, more than 75% of them seen once, and the ten largest clones take roughly 10%. This clone was recorded only once. Its antigen is unknown. CDR3 length equals 12 residues. V lost 8 bases and J 14 bases, leaving 21 bases between the germline ends. CDR1 LGHDT and CDR2 YNNKEL come from the germline V gene (reference sequence). Sequenced material: peripheral blood, taken on day 0 of AZD1222 vaccination. This chain uses TRBV3-1 (or the pseudogene TRBV3-2) with TRBJ2-5; D possibly corresponds to TRBD2 (5 bases). This TCR derives from an adult in good health. CDR3 in amino acids: CASVAPGLTLYF. The DNA of the CDR3 is TGTGCCAGCGTAGCCCCCGGACTGACTCTTTACTTC.